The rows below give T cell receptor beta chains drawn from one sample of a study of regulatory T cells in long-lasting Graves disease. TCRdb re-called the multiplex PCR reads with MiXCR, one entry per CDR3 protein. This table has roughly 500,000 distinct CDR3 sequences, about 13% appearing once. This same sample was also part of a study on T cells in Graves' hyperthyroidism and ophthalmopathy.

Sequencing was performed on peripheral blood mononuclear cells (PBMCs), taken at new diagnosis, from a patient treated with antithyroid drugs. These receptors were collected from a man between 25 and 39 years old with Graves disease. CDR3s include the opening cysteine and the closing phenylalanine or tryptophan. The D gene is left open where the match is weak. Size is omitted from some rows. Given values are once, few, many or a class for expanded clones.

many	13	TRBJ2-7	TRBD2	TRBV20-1	TGCAGTGCCCGGCGGGGGAGCTCCTACGAGCAGTACTTC	CSARRGSSYEQYF
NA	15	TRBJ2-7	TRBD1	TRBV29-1	TGCAGCGCCACCCCAGGGACAGGGATCGTCTACGAGCAGTACTTC	CSATPGTGIVYEQYF
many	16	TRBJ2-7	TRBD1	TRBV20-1	TGCAGTGCTAGAGATTCCCGACAGGGGAGTACCTACGAGCAGTACTTC	CSARDSRQGSTYEQYF
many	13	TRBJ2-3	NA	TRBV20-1	TGCAGTGCCCACGGGACTCATACAGATACGCAGTATTTT	CSAHGTHTDTQYF
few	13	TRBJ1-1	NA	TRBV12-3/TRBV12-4	TGTGCCAGCAGCTCCCAGGGGCACACTGAAGCTTTCTTT	CASSSQGHTEAFF
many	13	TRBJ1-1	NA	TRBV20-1	TGCAGTGCCCTAGAGCGGGTGAACACTGAAGCTTTCTTT	CSALERVNTEAFF
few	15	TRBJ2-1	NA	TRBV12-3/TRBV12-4	TGTGCCAGCAGTCGCCGCAAGAACTCCTACAATGAGCAGTTCTTC	CASSRRKNSYNEQFF
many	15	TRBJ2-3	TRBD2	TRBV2	TGTGCCAGCAGGGGGCCGGGAGGGCCCACAGATACGCAGTATTTT	CASRGPGGPTDTQYF
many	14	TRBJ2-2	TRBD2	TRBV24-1	TGTGCCACCAGTGATAGCGGGACCACCGGGGAGCTGTTTTTT	CATSDSGTTGELFF
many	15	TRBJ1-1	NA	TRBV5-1	TGCGCCAGCAGCCCGGACCTTTCCGGCCTCACTGAAGCTTTCTTT	CASSPDLSGLTEAFF
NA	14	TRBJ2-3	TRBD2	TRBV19	TGTGCCAGTAGTCGGGGGGGACGCACAGATACGCAGTATTTT	CASSRGGRTDTQYF
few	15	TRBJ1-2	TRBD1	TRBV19	TGTGCCAGTAGTATAACTACAGGGGTCGGCTATGGCTACACCTTC	CASSITTGVGYGYTF
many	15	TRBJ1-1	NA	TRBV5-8	TGTGCCAGCAGAAACGACCGACAAGGAGCCGATGAAGCTTTCTTT	CASRNDRQGADEAFF
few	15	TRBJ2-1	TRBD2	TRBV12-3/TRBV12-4	TGTGCCAGCAGCCGAGCGGGAGGCCCCTCGGAAGAGCAGTTCTTC	CASSRAGGPSEEQFF
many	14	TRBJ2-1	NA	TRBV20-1	TGCAGTCCTTCTGGAGATATTCAACGCAATGAGCAGTTCTTC	CSPSGDIQRNEQFF